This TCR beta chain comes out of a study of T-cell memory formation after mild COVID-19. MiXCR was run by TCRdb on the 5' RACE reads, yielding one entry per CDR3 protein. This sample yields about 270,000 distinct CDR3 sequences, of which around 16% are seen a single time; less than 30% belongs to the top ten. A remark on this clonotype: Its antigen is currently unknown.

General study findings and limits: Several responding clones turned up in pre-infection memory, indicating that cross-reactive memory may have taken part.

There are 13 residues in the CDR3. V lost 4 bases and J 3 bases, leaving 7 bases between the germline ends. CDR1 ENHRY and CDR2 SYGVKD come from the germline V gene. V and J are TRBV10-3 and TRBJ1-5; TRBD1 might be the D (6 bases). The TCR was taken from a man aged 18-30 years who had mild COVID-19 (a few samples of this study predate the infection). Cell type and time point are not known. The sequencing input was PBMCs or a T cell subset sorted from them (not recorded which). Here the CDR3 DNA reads TGTGCCATCAGTGGGGGGCTCAATCAGCCCCAGCATTTT. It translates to CAISGGLNQPQHF.